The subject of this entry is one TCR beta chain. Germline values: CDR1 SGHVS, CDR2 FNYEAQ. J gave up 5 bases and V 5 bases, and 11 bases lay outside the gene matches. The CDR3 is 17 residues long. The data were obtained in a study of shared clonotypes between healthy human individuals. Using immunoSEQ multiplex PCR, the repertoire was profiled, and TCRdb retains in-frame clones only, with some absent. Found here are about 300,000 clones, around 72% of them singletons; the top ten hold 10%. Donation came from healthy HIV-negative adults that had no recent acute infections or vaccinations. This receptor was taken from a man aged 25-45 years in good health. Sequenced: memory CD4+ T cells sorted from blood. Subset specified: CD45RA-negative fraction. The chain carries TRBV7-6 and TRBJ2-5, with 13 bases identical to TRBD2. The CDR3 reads CASSPLGLAGALETQYF. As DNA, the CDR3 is TGTGCCAGCAGCCCTCTCGGACTAGCGGGGGCGCTGGAGACCCAGTACTTC.